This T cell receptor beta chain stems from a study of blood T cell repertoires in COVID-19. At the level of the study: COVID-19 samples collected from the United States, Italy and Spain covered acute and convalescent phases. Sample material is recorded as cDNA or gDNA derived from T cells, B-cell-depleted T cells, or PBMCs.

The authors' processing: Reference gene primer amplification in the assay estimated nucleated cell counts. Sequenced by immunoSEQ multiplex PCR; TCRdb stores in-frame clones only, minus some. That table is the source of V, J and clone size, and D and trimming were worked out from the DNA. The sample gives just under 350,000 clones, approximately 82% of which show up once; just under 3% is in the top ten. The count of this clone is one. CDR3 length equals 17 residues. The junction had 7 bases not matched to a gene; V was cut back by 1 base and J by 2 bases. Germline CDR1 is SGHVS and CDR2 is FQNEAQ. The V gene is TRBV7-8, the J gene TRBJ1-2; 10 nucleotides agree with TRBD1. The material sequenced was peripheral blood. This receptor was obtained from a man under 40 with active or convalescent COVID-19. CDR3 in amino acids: CASSLVGTGVPNYGYTF. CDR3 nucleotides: TGTGCCAGCAGCTTAGTTGGGACAGGGGTACCCAACTATGGCTACACCTTC.